This TCR beta chain was profiled in a study of T cells in Graves' hyperthyroidism and ophthalmopathy. Study in general: Once the initial diagnosis was made, peripheral blood was obtained before any treatment.

Amplification of TCR beta CDR3 regions used RNA as the template. First-round RT-PCR targeting the TCR CDR3 was performed with the HTBI primer set. TCRdb re-derived calls from the multiplex PCR reads in MiXCR, one entry per CDR3 protein. The repertoire includes around 350,000 distinct CDR3 sequences, about 14% of them detected once, and roughly a fifth sits in the top ten. Whole-study findings and limits: Ophthalmopathy stood apart from stable hyperthyroidism in a 13 V-J model.

This clonotype was counted ten times or more. Its antigen is unidentified. Clinical Activity Scores of at least 3, NOSPECS grades of at least 4 and durations under 3 months characterized ophthalmopathy patients. This CDR3 spans 15 amino acids. V lost 1 base, J lost 4 bases, and 1 base stayed unmatched. Germline V lookup: CDR1 MNHNS, CDR2 SASEGT. The TCR originated in a woman aged 25 to 39 with Graves' ophthalmopathy. The gene calls are TRBV6-1 and TRBJ2-3; 11 nucleotides match TRBD1. Source material: blood. The CDR3 region is CASSEGTGGADTQYF. The CDR3 bases are TGTGCCAGCAGTGAAGGGACAGGGGGCGCAGATACGCAGTATTTT.